The 30 T cell receptor beta chains below were found in one sample sequenced in a study of blood T cell repertoires in COVID-19 (dated by TCRdb to 2019 to 2021). Library generation was performed with the immunoSEQ multiplex PCR assay. Held by TCRdb, this immuneACCESS table contains in-frame sequences only and omits some clones. Under half of the omission traces to an unresolved V gene where checked; the cause of the rest is unknown. The sample table shows 250,000 or so clones, and about 90% are seen once. The leading ten clones occupy approximately 3.4% of the sample. Sequencing input: PBMCs or T cells enriched from blood (not recorded which). These receptors all come from a woman aged 35 to 49 who had been exposed to COVID-19.

This chain links TRBV19 with TRBJ1-2; 9 nucleotides line up with TRBD1. The CDR3 loop spans 14 amino acids. Germline CDR1 LNHDA, CDR2 SQIVND (reference sequence). Germline trimming cut 9 bases from V and 8 bases from J; bases unmatched to any gene: 13. CDR3 nucleotide sequence: TGTGCCAGCACAGAGAGGACAGGGGTAAAGGGCTACACCTTC. It translates to CASTERTGVKGYTF.

This chain connects TRBV27 to TRBJ1-6; D may be TRBD1 (5 bases). There are 14 residues in the CDR3. Trimming shortened V by 6 bases and J by 5 bases, and 11 bases separated the two germline ends. Germline lookup yields CDR1 MNHEY and CDR2 SMNVEV (reference sequence). For the CDR3, the DNA is TGTGCCAGCAGAAGACAGACCGATAATTCACCCCTCCACTTT. It encodes CASRRQTDNSPLHF.

This chain uses TRBV7-6 with TRBJ1-1; D ambiguous. The V gene's germline CDR1 is SGHVS and CDR2 FNYEAQ. Trimming stripped 5 bases from V and 1 base from J, with 8 bases between. CDR3 length equals 13 residues. CDR3 amino acids: CASSAGENTEAFF. CDR3 DNA sequence: TGTGCCAGCAGCGCAGGCGAGAACACTGAAGCTTTCTTT.

The rearrangement links TRBV11-3 to TRBJ2-3; possible D gene TRBD1, 6 bases. V was pared by 2 bases and J by 1 base, with 7 bases between. This CDR3 is 14 amino acids long. The germline V gene has CDR1 SGHNT and CDR2 YENEEA. The CDR3 loop reads CASSLRTGTDTQYF. Here the CDR3 DNA reads TGTGCCAGCAGCTTAAGGACAGGCACAGATACGCAGTATTTT.

The chain links TRBV9 to TRBJ1-1, with D possibly being TRBD1 (6 bases). Germline V gene lookup returns CDR1 SGDLS and CDR2 YYNGEE. The CDR3 runs to 15 residues. V shed 0 bases and J shed 1 base, with 10 bases lying between them. CDR3 DNA: TGTGCCAGCAGCGTAGCCGGGGGGCGGAACACTGAAGCTTTCTTT. Translated, it gives CASSVAGGRNTEAFF.

This chain uses TRBV28 with TRBJ1-1, with a possible D match to TRBD1 (5 bases). V was trimmed by 2 bases and J by 3 bases, leaving 22 bases between them. CDR1 and CDR2 from the germline V gene are MDHEN and SYDVKM. This CDR3 has 18 residues. CDR3 DNA sequence: TGTGCCAGCAGTTTACGGGGGGTACGGGGCTTCGGGGACACTGAAGCTTTCTTT. The encoded protein is CASSLRGVRGFGDTEAFF. Looking up the rest from reference TRBV28 and TRBJ1-1 gives the full variable domain: DVKVTQSSRYLVKRTGEKVFLECVQDMDHENMFWYRQDPGLGLRLIYFSYDVKMKEKGDIPEGYSVSREKKERFSLILESASTNQTSMYLCASSLRGVRGFGDTEAFFGQGTRLTVV.

The chain combines TRBV30 with TRBJ1-2, with D hard to call. Germline V CDR1 and CDR2: GTSNPN, SVGIG (reference sequence). CDR3 length equals 14 residues. Trimming shortened V by 0 bases and J by 6 bases, and 14 bases separated the two germline ends. CDR3: CAWSVLVRGHGYTF. The CDR3, as DNA: TGTGCCTGGAGTGTACTTGTTCGAGGTCATGGCTACACCTTC.

The chain uses TRBV6-5 and TRBJ2-1; D uncertain. V shed 6 bases and J shed 0 bases, with 12 bases lying between them. CDR1 and CDR2 (germline): MNHEY, SVGAGI. This CDR3 region has 15 residues. This chain's CDR3 is CASRPTLSSYNEQFF. CDR3 nucleotide sequence: TGTGCCAGCAGGCCGACTTTGAGCTCCTACAATGAGCAGTTCTTC.

J is TRBJ2-1 and V is TRBV28, with 9 bases aligning to TRBD2. The V segment lost 8 bases and the J segment 4 bases; nucleotides outside the gene matches: 6. The CDR3 length is 14 residues. Per the germline V gene, CDR1 is MDHEN and CDR2 is SYDVKM. The CDR3 here is CASGSGGSYNEQFF. As DNA, the CDR3 is TGTGCCAGCGGGAGCGGGGGGTCTTACAATGAGCAGTTCTTC. Supplemented by reference TRBV28 and TRBJ2-1, the full variable domain reads DVKVTQSSRYLVKRTGEKVFLECVQDMDHENMFWYRQDPGLGLRLIYFSYDVKMKEKGDIPEGYSVSREKKERFSLILESASTNQTSMYLCASGSGGSYNEQFFGPGTRLTVL.

This clone occurred a few times. This rearrangement joins TRBV9 to TRBJ1-2; 7 bases map to TRBD1. Trimming at V came to 4 bases and at J to 4 bases, leaving 7 bases not matched to a gene. CDR3 length: 14 amino acids. From germline, CDR1 is SGDLS and CDR2 YYNGEE. Here the CDR3 DNA reads TGTGCCAGCAGCCAAAGACAGGGTACCTATGGCTACACCTTC. This translates into CASSQRQGTYGYTF.

The V gene is TRBV3-1 (or the pseudogene TRBV3-2), the J gene TRBJ2-3, with 10 bases aligning to TRBD2. The V gene's germline CDR1 is LGHDT and CDR2 YNNKEL (reference sequence). J gave up 4 bases and V 4 bases, and 5 bases lay outside the gene matches. The CDR3 is 15 amino acids. CDR3 nucleotides: TGTGCCAGCAGCCTGTGGACTAGCGGTGCAGATACGCAGTATTTT. This codes for CASSLWTSGADTQYF.

Only a few counts were recorded for this clone. This rearrangement joins TRBV5-1 to TRBJ2-1; 12 positions agree with TRBD2. The CDR3 is made up of 19 amino acids. Looked up from germline, CDR1 is SGHRS and CDR2 is YFSETQ. Trimming cost V 0 bases and J 0 bases; bases outside gene matches: 7. Here the CDR3 DNA reads TGCGCCAGCAGCTTGGTTCCTAGCGGGGGGGAGCGCTCCTACAATGAGCAGTTCTTC. It yields the protein CASSLVPSGGERSYNEQFF.

This rearrangement joins TRBV7-2 to TRBJ1-3, with D uncertain. V lost 5 bases and J 0 bases, leaving 14 bases between the germline ends. Germline CDR1 is SGHTA and CDR2 is FQGNSA. The CDR3 is made up of 16 amino acids. The CDR3 is CASSPSRGFSGNTIYF. The CDR3 region has the DNA TGTGCCAGCAGCCCCTCACGAGGTTTCTCTGGAAACACCATATATTTT.

The V call is TRBV19, the J call TRBJ2-2; the match to TRBD2 covers 11 bases. This CDR3 is built from 21 residues. Germline CDR1 LNHDA, CDR2 SQIVND (reference sequence). V lost 2 bases, J lost 4 bases, and 18 bases stayed unmatched. The CDR3 coding sequence is TGTGCCAGTAGTATACTCCTAGCGGGAGGACGCACACGGATGGGCACCGGGGAGCTGTTTTTT. It is translated as CASSILLAGGRTRMGTGELFF.

This chain connects TRBV2 to TRBJ2-3, with D possibly TRBD2 on 6 matching bases. The CDR3 has 15 residues. The V and J ends lost 3 bases and 0 bases respectively, with 10 bases between them. From germline, CDR1 is SNHLY and CDR2 FYNNEI. The CDR3 protein is CASSEAGTSTDTQYF. CDR3 sequence (DNA): TGTGCCAGCAGTGAGGCAGGGACTAGCACAGATACGCAGTATTTT.

As DNA, the CDR3 is TGTGCCTGGAGGTCGGGGTCTGATGAAAAACTGTTTTTT. This sequence encodes CAWRSGSDEKLFF. The chain has TRBV30 and TRBJ1-4; no firm D call. Germline CDR1 reads GTSNPN; CDR2 reads SVGIG (reference sequence). The CDR3 covers 13 residues. V dropped 3 bases and J dropped 6 bases, with 11 bases sitting between them.

This clone was recorded a few times. The chain joins TRBV5-1 to TRBJ1-2; 7 bases align to TRBD1. Germline loops: CDR1 SGHRS, CDR2 YFSETQ. Trimming at V came to 4 bases and at J to 6 bases, leaving 9 bases not matched to a gene. The CDR3 has 14 residues. The CDR3 DNA reads as TGCGCCAGCAGCATCCAAGACAGGGATAATGGCTACACCTTC. It is translated as CASSIQDRDNGYTF.

V usage is TRBV15 and J usage is TRBJ2-7; TRBD1 might be the D (5 bases). The CDR3 totals 14 residues. Germline CDR1 is LNHNV and CDR2 is YYDKDF (reference sequence). V was shortened by 2 bases and J by 7 bases, with 15 bases between the two germline ends. The CDR3, as DNA: TGTGCCACCAGCAGACCGGACACCCTTAGGGAGCAGTACTTC. This gives the protein CATSRPDTLREQYF. The full variable domain, rest sourced from reference TRBV15 and TRBJ2-7, is DAMVIQNPRYQVTQFGKPVTLSCSQTLNHNVMYWYQQKSSQAPKLLFHYYDKDFNNEADTPDNFQSRRPNTSFCFLDIRSPGLGDTAMYLCATSRPDTLREQYFGPGTRLTVT.

The chain employs TRBV6-2 or TRBV6-3 and TRBJ2-7; D might be TRBD1 (6 bases). This CDR3 region has 15 residues. V shed 5 bases and J shed 0 bases, with 14 bases lying between them. CDR1 is MNHEY, CDR2 SVGEGT, per germline. DNA for the CDR3: TGTGCCAGCAGTCGAGGGGGATCACTCTCCTACGAGCAGTACTTC. This codes for CASSRGGSLSYEQYF.

The chain is built from TRBV15 and TRBJ2-1; TRBD1 might be the D (6 bases). Germline CDR1 reads LNHNV; CDR2 reads YYDKDF (reference sequence). The V end lost 0 bases, the J end lost 7 bases, and 13 bases lay between the germline ends. This CDR3 has 15 amino acids. DNA of the CDR3: TGTGCCACCAGCAGAGAGTTGAGAAGGGGGAATGAGCAGTTCTTC. This encodes CATSRELRRGNEQFF.

The table lists this clone with a count of one. The J gene is TRBJ2-4, the V gene TRBV6-5; 7 positions match TRBD2. V dropped 2 bases and J dropped 2; count of bases not matched to a gene: 6. The germline V gene has CDR1 MNHEY and CDR2 SVGAGI. The CDR3 runs to 16 residues. This CDR3 reads CASSYGEGRPKNIQYF. The CDR3 DNA sequence: TGTGCCAGCAGTTACGGGGAGGGGCGGCCCAAAAACATTCAGTACTTC.

A note on this clone: A junction boundary mismatches the germline segment, possibly from a read error. The rearrangement joins TRBV7-7 to TRBJ2-3, with D possibly being TRBD1 (5 bases). The CDR3 consists of 14 residues. Germline values: CDR1 SSHAT, CDR2 FNYEAQ (reference sequence). The CDR3 region has the DNA TGTGCTAGCAGCTTATATGGGGCGACAGATACGCAGTATTTT. It translates to CASSLYGATDTQYF. Drawing the rest from reference TRBV7-7 and TRBJ2-3, the complete variable domain is GAGVSQSPRYKVTKRGQDVTLRCDPISSHATLYWYQQALGQGPEFLTYFNYEAQPDKSGLPSDRFSAERPEGSISTLTIQRTEQRDSAMYRCASSLYGATDTQYFGPGTRLTVL.

This chain joins TRBV7-2 and TRBJ2-5, with TRBD2 as a possible D gene (5 bases). The germline V and J ends were trimmed by 3 bases and 4 bases, with 15 bases remaining between them. Germline values: CDR1 SGHTA, CDR2 FQGNSA. This CDR3 comprises 15 residues. The CDR3 sequence: CASSFRQGGGETQYF. CDR3 DNA: TGTGCCAGCAGCTTCCGACAAGGTGGAGGAGAGACCCAGTACTTC. Using reference TRBV7-2 and TRBJ2-5 for the parts outside the CDR3, the full variable domain is GAGVSQSPSNKVTEKGKDVELRCDPISGHTALYWYRQSLGQGLEFLIYFQGNSAPDKSGLPSDRFSAERTGGSVSTLTIQRTQQEDSAVYLCASSFRQGGGETQYFGPGTRLLVL.

The chain combines TRBV27 with TRBJ1-6, with D unresolved. Germline CDR1 is MNHEY and CDR2 is SMNVEV (reference sequence). This CDR3 has 15 amino acids. Deletions cut 1 base from V and 10 bases from J, with 14 bases between. The CDR3 DNA sequence: TGTGCCAGCAGTTTATACGCAAGCCCTAACTCACCCCTCCACTTT. It specifies CASSLYASPNSPLHF.

This sequence joins TRBV11-3 and TRBJ1-6, with D perhaps matching TRBD1 (5 bases). V was trimmed by 5 bases and J by 9 bases, leaving 14 bases between them. CDR3 length equals 14 residues. Per germline, CDR1 SGHNT and CDR2 YENEEA. In nucleotides, the CDR3 is TGTGCCAGCAGCCTCACCACGACAGCTTCACCCCTCCACTTT. Translated, it gives CASSLTTTASPLHF.

This clone was detected a few times. The chain combines TRBV10-3 with TRBJ1-1, with D uncertain. CDR1 is ENHRY, CDR2 SYGVKD, per germline. There are 12 residues in the CDR3. CDR3: CAIRDVNTEAFF. The CDR3 DNA is TGTGCAATCCGGGATGTGAACACTGAAGCTTTCTTT.

The chain uses TRBV5-4 and TRBJ2-2; 8 bases align to TRBD1. The CDR3 runs 17 residues. V lost 4 bases, J lost 7 bases, and 15 bases stayed unmatched. CDR1 and CDR2 from the germline V gene are SGHNT and YYREEE (reference sequence). In nucleotides, the CDR3 is TGTGCCAGCAGCGCTGGGGCAGGGGGCGCTAAGGACGGGGAGCTGTTTTTT. Translation gives CASSAGAGGAKDGELFF.

The chain is built from TRBV6-5 and TRBJ1-1; 12 positions match TRBD1. This CDR3 region has 13 residues. Germline CDR1 and CDR2: MNHEY and SVGAGI. J was trimmed by 5 bases and V by 6 bases; bases with no gene match: 1. The CDR3, as DNA: TGTGCCAGCAGGGGACAGGGGGCTACTGAAGCTTTCTTT. It codes for CASRGQGATEAFF.

This clone was found once. This rearrangement joins TRBV25-1 to TRBJ1-6; perhaps TRBD1 as D (5 bases). CDR3 length: 15 residues. Germline CDR1 reads MGHDK; CDR2 reads SYGVNS. Trimming left V 3 bases short and J 8 bases short, with 14 bases between. In DNA form, the CDR3 reads TGTGCCAGCAGTGACCTGACGGGGGGGTATTCACCCCTCCACTTT. Its translation is CASSDLTGGYSPLHF.

The rearrangement uses TRBV13 and TRBJ2-4; D possibly corresponds to TRBD2 (6 bases). The CDR3 is made up of 15 amino acids. Germline V CDR1 and CDR2: PRHDT, FYEKMQ (reference sequence). Trimming shortened V by 1 base and J by 1 base, and 8 bases separated the two germline ends. CDR3 bases: TGTGCCAGCAGCTTAGTTGGGGGGGCCAAAAACATTCAGTACTTC. Translated, it gives CASSLVGGAKNIQYF.